This T cell receptor (beta chain) originates from a study of blood T cell repertoires in COVID-19. Study details: Samples came from the United States, Italy and Spain, spanning acute and convalescent COVID-19.

Per the study methods: Amplification from reference gene primers served as the basis for estimated nucleated cell counts. Clones were read by immunoSEQ multiplex PCR, and TCRdb kept only the in-frame ones, dropping some. V and J calls and clone size are as listed in that table; D and trimming were resolved from the DNA. The sample gives about 68,000 clones, roughly nine tenths of which show up once; 2.5% to 3% is in the top ten. Germline V gene sequence: CDR1 SGDLS, CDR2 YYNGEE. V shed 1 base and J shed 0 bases, with 17 bases lying between them. The CDR3 sequence is 18 residues long. This sequence joins TRBV9 and TRBJ2-1; D is uncertain. This receptor was obtained from a man aged 50 to 59 with COVID-19, enrolled during active disease. Material for sequencing was peripheral blood. CDR3 coding DNA: TGTGCCAGCAGCGTAACCCCCGGAGTAGGAAGCTCCTACAATGAGCAGTTCTTC. Translated: CASSVTPGVGSSYNEQFF.